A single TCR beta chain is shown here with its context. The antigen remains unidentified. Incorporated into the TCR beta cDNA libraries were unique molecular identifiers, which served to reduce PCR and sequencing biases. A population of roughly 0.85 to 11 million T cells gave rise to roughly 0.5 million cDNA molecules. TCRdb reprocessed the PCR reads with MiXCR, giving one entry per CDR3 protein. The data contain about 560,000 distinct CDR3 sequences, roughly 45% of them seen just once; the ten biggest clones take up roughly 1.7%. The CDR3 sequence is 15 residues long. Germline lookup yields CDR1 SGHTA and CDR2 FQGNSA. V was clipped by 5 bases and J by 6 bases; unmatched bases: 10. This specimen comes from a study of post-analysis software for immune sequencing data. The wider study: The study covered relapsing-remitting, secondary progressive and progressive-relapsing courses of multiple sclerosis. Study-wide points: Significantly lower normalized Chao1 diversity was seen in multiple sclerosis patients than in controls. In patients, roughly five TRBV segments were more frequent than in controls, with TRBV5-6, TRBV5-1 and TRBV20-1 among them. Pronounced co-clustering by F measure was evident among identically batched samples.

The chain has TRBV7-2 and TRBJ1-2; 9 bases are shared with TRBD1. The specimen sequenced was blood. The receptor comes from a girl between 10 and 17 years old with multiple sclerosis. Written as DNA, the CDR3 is TGTGCCAGCAGCCTGCAACAGGGGGCGGATGATGGCTACACCTTC. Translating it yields CASSLQQGADDGYTF.